This paragraph reports one T cell receptor beta chain. The method was immunoSEQ multiplex PCR; TCRdb's version includes in-frame clones alone and lacks a portion of them. The table shows more than 200,000 clones, with 85% to 90% occurring only once. Trimming removed 4 bases at V and 8 bases at J, with 12 bases between. This CDR3 is 13 amino acids long. Germline CDR1 reads MNHEY; CDR2 reads SVGEGT. These data come from a study of blood T cell repertoires in COVID-19. Study-wide background: Spain, Italy and the United States supplied samples that represented acute and convalescent COVID-19.

Enrollment of patients from Seattle took place during active infection, with longitudinal follow-up. This chain links TRBV6-2 or TRBV6-3 with TRBJ1-5, with no clear D. The TCR comes from a man aged 25 to 40 with COVID-19, enrolled during active disease. Sequenced: peripheral blood. The CDR3 loop reads CASSSLGNEPQHF. The CDR3 DNA reads TGTGCCAGCAGTTCCCTCGGGAATGAGCCCCAGCATTTT.